The TCR beta chain described here comes from a study of cytomegalovirus exposure and HLA in healthy donors. Study-level results: Most TCR sequences showed up rarely, but some public TCRs showed up in many donors. HLA restriction was apparent for most CMV-associated TCR beta chains in a later analysis. Some V segments (TRBV6-2 and TRBV6-3 among them) were excluded as indistinguishable.

Trimming removed 7 bases from V and 2 bases from J; junction bases left unmatched: 5. The CDR3 contains 15 residues. The germline CDR1 and CDR2 sequences are MNHNS and SASEGT. With regard to this clone: What it binds is unknown.

Primers included in the PCR were 60 Vbeta and 13 Jbeta primers. TCRdb's table, derived via immunoSEQ multiplex PCR, lists solely in-frame clones and lacks some. The repertoire holds roughly 190,000 clones, more than 60% seen once, with 2% to 2.5% in the top ten. The clonotype originates from a woman aged 25 to 39 in good health and CMV-seropositive. Sample: PBMCs. The chain has TRBV6-1 and TRBJ1-5; 10 nucleotides agree with TRBD1. The CDR3 DNA is TGTGCCAGCACTACGGACAGGGGGGGCAATCAGCCCCAGCATTTT. It specifies CASTTDRGGNQPQHF.